The 17 T cell receptor beta chains reported below all come from one sample, sequenced in a study of blood T cell repertoires in COVID-19. Profiled with immunoSEQ multiplex PCR; TCRdb holds only in-frame clones, not every one. The sample yields roughly 340,000 clones, about 88% seen once. Sequenced material: peripheral blood. Receptors originate from a woman aged 65 to 85 with COVID-19, enrolled during active disease.

CDR3 nucleotide sequence: TGTGCCAGCAGATCGAGCCGGAATCAGCCCCAGCATTTT. It is translated as CASRSSRNQPQHF. This rearrangement joins TRBV2 to TRBJ1-5; unclear D gene. V gave up 6 bases and J gave up 4 bases, with 10 bases separating them. The CDR3 contains 13 residues. Germline V lookup: CDR1 SNHLY, CDR2 FYNNEI. Full variable domain (remainder filled in from reference TRBV2 and TRBJ1-5): EPEVTQTPSHQVTQMGQEVILRCVPISNHLYFYWYRQILGQKVEFLVSFYNNEISEKSEIFDDQFSVERPDGSNFTLKIRSTKLEDSAMYFCASRSSRNQPQHFGDGTRLSIL.

The chain recombines TRBV4-1 with TRBJ2-6; 7 positions agree with TRBD1. Per germline, CDR1 MGHRA and CDR2 YSYEKL. This CDR3 region has 20 residues. V shed 6 bases, J shed 0 bases, and the junction held 17 bases outside the gene matches. The CDR3 protein is CASSQMGQYPIYSGANVLTF. The CDR3 DNA reads as TGCGCCAGCAGTCAAATGGGACAGTACCCTATCTACTCTGGGGCCAACGTCCTGACTTTC.

The chain uses TRBV5-4 and TRBJ2-7, with 11 positions matching TRBD2. V shed 1 base and J 6 bases; nucleotides not matched to a gene: 0. This CDR3 is built from 13 residues. Germline CDR1 reads SGHNT; CDR2 reads YYREEE (reference sequence). CDR3 bases: TGTGCCAGCAGCTTGACTAGCGGGGGCGAGCAGTACTTC. Amino acids: CASSLTSGGEQYF.

The chain couples TRBV2 to TRBJ2-7, with D tentatively TRBD2 (6 bases). Trimming left V 2 bases short and J 1 base short, with 15 bases between. CDR3 length: 16 residues. The V gene's germline CDR1 is SNHLY and CDR2 FYNNEI. This CDR3 reads CASSENSGVASYEQYF. The CDR3 region has the DNA TGTGCCAGCAGTGAAAATTCGGGGGTCGCTTCCTACGAGCAGTACTTC.

This clone has just one count. The chain has TRBV12-3 or TRBV12-4 and TRBJ1-4, with 8 bases aligning to TRBD1. The J segment lost 6 bases and the V segment lost 8 bases, leaving 5 bases of the junction unmatched. The CDR3 contains 13 residues. The CDR3 nucleotides are TGTGCCAGCCAGGACAGGGTCGATGAAAAACTGTTTTTT. The encoded protein is CASQDRVDEKLFF.

The rearrangement links TRBV6-6 to TRBJ1-1; tentative D call: TRBD1 (6 bases). The CDR3 contains 14 residues. V was shortened by 4 bases and J by 3 bases, with 12 bases between the two germline ends. The germline CDR1 and CDR2 sequences are MNHNY and SVGAGI (reference sequence). The CDR3 here is CASSSYRADTEAFF. CDR3 DNA: TGTGCCAGCAGTTCTTACAGGGCTGACACTGAAGCTTTCTTT.

This chain links TRBV11-3 with TRBJ2-7; 7 bases match TRBD1. CDR1 is SGHNT and CDR2 is YENEEA in the germline V gene. The CDR3 is 14 residues long. The V gene end was trimmed by 2 bases and the J gene end by 5 bases; junction bases not matched to a gene: 6. CDR3 loop: CASSLKSDRNEQYF. DNA for the CDR3: TGTGCCAGCAGCTTAAAATCGGACAGGAACGAGCAGTACTTC.

V gene TRBV9 combines with J gene TRBJ1-4, with TRBD1 matching over 8 bases. With V trimmed by 3 bases and J by 8 bases, 9 bases remained unmatched. This CDR3 comprises 15 residues. Germline CDR1 is SGDLS and CDR2 is YYNGEE. CDR3 sequence reads: CASSAGQGLGEKLFF. DNA of the CDR3: TGTGCCAGCAGCGCCGGACAGGGCCTGGGCGAAAAACTGTTTTTT.

The V and J genes are TRBV2 and TRBJ2-7, with a tentative D call TRBD2 (5 bases). Germline V gene data show CDR1 as SNHLY and CDR2 as FYNNEI. The CDR3 is made up of 12 amino acids. Trimming took off 8 bases at V and 4 bases at J, with 12 bases between the two ends. CDR3 sequence reads: CASGRAGYEQYF. CDR3 nucleotides: TGTGCCAGCGGGCGGGCCGGTTACGAGCAGTACTTC.

The gene calls are TRBV4-1 and TRBJ1-1; the D is unclear. Trimming removed 0 bases from V and 1 base from J, with 9 bases in between. Germline V lookup: CDR1 MGHRA, CDR2 YSYEKL. There are 15 residues in the CDR3. The CDR3 nucleotides are TGCGCCAGCAGCCAAGAAGCTCAGGCGAACACTGAAGCTTTCTTT. It specifies CASSQEAQANTEAFF.

The chain couples TRBV27 to TRBJ1-1, with 7 bases aligning to TRBD1. CDR1 and CDR2 from the germline V gene are MNHEY and SMNVEV (reference sequence). The V and J ends lost 4 bases and 9 bases, in that order; junction bases with no gene match: 8. This CDR3 contains 13 residues. The CDR3 here is CASSSYRDSKAFF. The CDR3 region has the DNA TGTGCCAGCAGTTCCTACCGGGACAGCAAAGCTTTCTTT.

The rearrangement links TRBV5-1 to TRBJ2-2; D is possibly TRBD1 (5 bases). The CDR3 runs 14 residues. The germline gives CDR1 SGHRS, CDR2 YFSETQ. V was trimmed by 1 base and J by 1 base, leaving 5 bases between them. This CDR3 is CASSLQGNTGELFF. The CDR3 nucleotides are TGCGCCAGCAGCTTGCAGGGGAACACCGGGGAGCTGTTTTTT.

This chain joins TRBV14 and TRBJ1-1; D uncertain. This CDR3 spans 17 amino acids. Trimming removed 2 bases from V and 3 bases from J, with 19 bases in between. Per germline, CDR1 SGHDN and CDR2 FVKESK. CDR3 amino acids: CASSQRTLNGVYTEAFF. CDR3 DNA: TGTGCCAGCAGCCAACGCACTCTTAACGGGGTGTACACTGAAGCTTTCTTT.

This clone was observed once. The sample holds other DNA sequences that translate to the same CDR3. The chain couples TRBV6-2 or TRBV6-3 to TRBJ1-1; 7 bases line up with TRBD1. Trimming at V came to 6 bases and at J to 6 bases, leaving 1 base not matched to a gene. Germline V lookup: CDR1 MNHEY, CDR2 SVGEGT. The CDR3 has 11 residues. The CDR3 DNA reads TGTGCCAGCAGCCAGGGGGCTGAAGCTTTCTTT. Amino acid sequence: CASSQGAEAFF.

In DNA form, the CDR3 reads TGTGCCAGCACCCCAGCTAACTATGGCTACACCTTC. The encoded protein is CASTPANYGYTF. This sequence joins TRBV28 and TRBJ1-2; unclear D gene. Germline V CDR1 and CDR2: MDHEN, SYDVKM. The CDR3 has 12 residues. The V gene lost 7 bases and the J gene lost 0 bases, with 6 bases spanning the gap.

The V call is TRBV24-1, the J call TRBJ2-1, with 7 bases that match TRBD1. CDR3 length: 15 amino acids. The V gene's germline CDR1 is KGHDR and CDR2 SFDVKD. The V and J ends lost 3 bases and 6 bases, in that order; junction bases with no gene match: 7. CDR3 DNA sequence: TGTGCCACCAGTGATCCCGGGACAGTTTCCAATGAGCAGTTCTTC. Its translation: CATSDPGTVSNEQFF.

The J gene is TRBJ1-2, the V gene TRBV5-6, with D uncertain. V lost 2 bases and J lost 1, with 15 bases in between. CDR3 length: 16 amino acids. Germline V lookup: CDR1 SGHDT, CDR2 YYEEEE. The CDR3 protein is CASSFVPVALNYGYTF. CDR3 DNA: TGTGCCAGCAGCTTCGTCCCCGTGGCCCTTAACTATGGCTACACCTTC.